This T cell receptor beta chain was recovered during a study of cytomegalovirus exposure and HLA in healthy donors. Findings and limits, study-wide: Whilst most TCR sequences proved rare, a subset of public TCRs occurred across many donors.

Comment on this clone: Its antigen is not identified.

Germline CDR1 reads LNHDA; CDR2 reads SQIVND (reference sequence). Trimming took off 5 bases at V and 0 bases at J, with 10 bases between the two ends. This CDR3 contains 14 residues. Amplification used 60 Vbeta primers and 13 Jbeta primers. Sequenced by immunoSEQ multiplex PCR; TCRdb stores in-frame clones only, minus some. The sample has over 100,000 clones, 77% seen once. Sequencing was carried out using PBMCs. The clonotype was recovered from a male donor in good health and CMV-seropositive. The gene calls are TRBV19 and TRBJ1-2; no definite D call. Here the CDR3 reads CASSYIPANYGYTF. Here the CDR3 DNA reads TGTGCCAGTAGTTACATCCCCGCTAACTATGGCTACACCTTC.